Below are 31 T cell receptor beta chains sequenced from a single sample in a study of blood T cell repertoires in COVID-19. The protocol was immunoSEQ multiplex PCR, while the TCRdb copy is restricted to in-frame clones and leaves out a portion. This table has tens of thousands of clones, roughly 84% appearing once. Material: peripheral blood. The receptors were gathered from a woman aged 80 or over in a cohort sampled during active or convalescent COVID-19.

CDR3 loop: CASSVEQGWGYTF. The CDR3 DNA is TGCGCCAGCAGCGTAGAACAGGGATGGGGCTACACCTTC. V gene TRBV5-1 combines with J gene TRBJ1-2; TRBD1 is a possible D gene (6 bases). V lost 4 bases, J lost 8 bases, and 15 bases lay in between. Germline assignment: CDR1 SGHRS and CDR2 YFSETQ. This CDR3 contains 13 residues. The whole variable domain, filled in from reference TRBV5-1 and TRBJ1-2, reads KAGVTQTPRYLIKTRGQQVTLSCSPISGHRSVSWYQQTPGQGLQFLFEYFSETQRNKGNFPGRFSGRQFSNSRSEMNVSTLELGDSALYLCASSVEQGWGYTFGSGTRLTVV.

The CDR3 reads CAISTGDTEAFF. Here the CDR3 DNA reads TGTGCCATCAGTACAGGGGACACTGAAGCTTTCTTT. The gene calls are TRBV10-3 and TRBJ1-1; TRBD1 agrees at 7 bases. CDR3 size: 12 residues. Germline V gives CDR1 ENHRY, CDR2 SYGVKD. Trimming took 5 bases from V and 3 from J; bases not matched to a gene: 0.

J is TRBJ2-1 and V is TRBV24-1; 12 bases fit TRBD2. The length of the CDR3 is 15 residues. The germline CDR1 and CDR2 sequences are KGHDR and SFDVKD. Trimming at V came to 7 bases and at J to 5 bases, leaving 5 bases not matched to a gene. The CDR3 reads CATRPGLAGHNEQFF. CDR3 nucleotides: TGTGCCACCAGGCCGGGACTAGCGGGCCACAATGAGCAGTTCTTC.

The chain recombines TRBV2 with TRBJ2-1, with 14 bases matching TRBD2. J lost 9 bases, V lost 6 bases, and 7 bases had no gene match. The CDR3 sequence is 15 residues long. Looked up from germline, CDR1 is SNHLY and CDR2 is FYNNEI. In DNA form, the CDR3 reads TGTGCCAGCAGGCGACTAGCGGGAGGGCCCGGTGAGCAGTTCTTC. Amino acids: CASRRLAGGPGEQFF.

The chain recombines TRBV12-3 or TRBV12-4 with TRBJ2-5; 11 nucleotides line up with TRBD2. The CDR3 totals 13 residues. V was pared by 6 bases and J by 4 bases, with 1 base of the junction left unmatched. CDR3 bases: TGTGCCAGCAGACTAGCGGGAGTAGAGACCCAGTACTTC. As protein: CASRLAGVETQYF.

The V call is TRBV23-1, the J call TRBJ2-3, with 7 bases aligning to TRBD2. TRBV23-1 is an ORF, and what it does is uncertain. Unmatched junction bases numbered 11, after V lost 2 bases and J lost 3 bases. The CDR3 has 17 amino acids. The CDR3 DNA reads as TGCGCCAGCAGTCAACCCGGGGGAGGGTCGGGTACAGATACGCAGTATTTT. It codes for CASSQPGGGSGTDTQYF.

For the CDR3, the DNA is TGTGCCATCAGTGAGTCCTACCCACCTGAGCAGTTCTTC. It encodes CAISESYPPEQFF. The chain is built from TRBV10-3 and TRBJ2-1; D gene unclear. V lost 0 bases, J lost 9 bases, and 9 bases lay in between. There are 13 residues in the CDR3. In germline, CDR1 is ENHRY, CDR2 SYGVKD.

The CDR3 DNA follows: TGCGCCAGCAGCTTGGTGACAGGCACAGATACGCAGTATTTT. It codes for CASSLVTGTDTQYF. This rearrangement joins TRBV5-1 to TRBJ2-3; D is perhaps TRBD1 (5 bases). Between the trimmed V and J ends, which lost 0 bases and 1 base, there was a span of 6 bases. CDR1 and CDR2 from the germline V gene are SGHRS and YFSETQ. This CDR3 has 14 residues. The entire variable domain, with the rest obtained from reference TRBV5-1 and TRBJ2-3, is as follows: KAGVTQTPRYLIKTRGQQVTLSCSPISGHRSVSWYQQTPGQGLQFLFEYFSETQRNKGNFPGRFSGRQFSNSRSEMNVSTLELGDSALYLCASSLVTGTDTQYFGPGTRLTVL.

This rearrangement joins TRBV6-5 to TRBJ1-5; 9 bases align to TRBD1. Germline V gives CDR1 MNHEY, CDR2 SVGAGI. With V trimmed by 4 bases and J by 4 bases, 5 bases remained unmatched. This CDR3 is built from 15 residues. The CDR3 bases are TGTGCCAGCAGTTCCGGACAGGGGAAAAATCAGCCCCAGCATTTT. It is translated as CASSSGQGKNQPQHF.

This rearrangement joins TRBV15 to TRBJ2-5; TRBD1 aligns across 8 bases. V was clipped by 0 bases and J by 3 bases; unmatched bases: 3. The V gene's germline CDR1 is LNHNV and CDR2 YYDKDF (reference sequence). CDR3 length: 15 residues. CDR3 in DNA: TGTGCCACCAGCAGAGACAGGGGGCTAAAAGAGACCCAGTACTTC. Translated: CATSRDRGLKETQYF.

As to this clone: Compared with germline, one end of the junction differs, possibly owing to a read error. V gene TRBV30 combines with J gene TRBJ2-3, with a possible D match to TRBD2 (6 bases). The germline gives CDR1 GTSNPN, CDR2 SVGIG (reference sequence). This CDR3 comprises 16 residues. The CDR3 DNA follows: TGTGCCCGGAGGAACCCCGCGGGGACTTTCGCAGATACGCAGTATTTT. Its translation: CARRNPAGTFADTQYF.

This chain links TRBV5-6 with TRBJ2-3, with D hard to call. Trimming removed 3 bases at V and 0 bases at J, with 2 bases between. The CDR3 sequence is 12 residues long. Germline CDR1 is SGHDT and CDR2 is YYEEEE. For the CDR3, the DNA is TGTGCCAGCAGCTCAAGCACAGATACGCAGTATTTT. Translated: CASSSSTDTQYF.

The genes are TRBV11-2 and TRBJ2-5; the D gene is possibly TRBD2 (6 bases). The CDR3 runs 13 residues. Germline V gene lookup returns CDR1 SGHAT and CDR2 FQNNGV. V lost 5 bases and J 2 bases, leaving 9 bases between the germline ends. For the CDR3, the DNA is TGTGCCAGCAGCCCGGGGACTCAAGAGACCCAGTACTTC. It yields the protein CASSPGTQETQYF.

The chain links TRBV7-3 to TRBJ1-5; D is unclear. Germline V gene data show CDR1 as SGHTA and CDR2 as FQGTGA. V was shortened by 5 bases and J by 0 bases, with 14 bases between the two germline ends. The CDR3 is made up of 16 amino acids. DNA of the CDR3: TGTGCCAGCAGCCCGCCCCCTGTCTATAGCAATCAGCCCCAGCATTTT. This gives the protein CASSPPPVYSNQPQHF.

This chain joins TRBV5-6 and TRBJ1-2, with D unresolved. V lost 4 bases to trimming and J lost 1 base, with 14 bases between them. Germline assignment: CDR1 SGHDT and CDR2 YYEEEE. CDR3 length: 15 amino acids. DNA of the CDR3: TGTGCCAGCAGCCAGATGGCTCTGTTTAACTATGGCTACACCTTC. Residues: CASSQMALFNYGYTF.

CDR3: CAWSLGQPGSEQYF. The CDR3 nucleotides are TGTGCCTGGAGCTTGGGGCAGCCAGGGTCCGAGCAGTACTTC. The genes are TRBV30 and TRBJ2-7; D perhaps matches TRBD1 (5 bases). This CDR3 contains 14 residues. CDR1 is GTSNPN, CDR2 SVGIG, per germline (reference sequence). Deletions cut 3 bases from V and 6 bases from J, with 18 bases between.

V gene TRBV5-1 combines with J gene TRBJ1-2, with a weak D call TRBD1 (6 bases). Germline V CDR1 and CDR2: SGHRS, YFSETQ. The CDR3 has 14 residues. With 0 bases removed from V and 5 bases from J, the gap between germline ends came to 11 bases. CDR3 loop: CASSLGDTAYGYTF. For the CDR3, the DNA is TGCGCCAGCAGCTTGGGGGACACGGCTTATGGCTACACCTTC.

This clone was found a few times. V usage is TRBV6-4 and J usage is TRBJ2-3; TRBD2 aligns across 11 bases. J was trimmed by 4 bases and V by 3 bases; bases with no gene match: 6. The CDR3 covers 16 residues. Germline V gene sequence: CDR1 MRHNA, CDR2 SNTAGT. The CDR3 sequence is CASSEGTSGSADTQYF. The CDR3 DNA reads as TGTGCCAGCAGTGAGGGGACTAGCGGTAGTGCAGATACGCAGTATTTT.

The genes are TRBV20-1 and TRBJ1-1; D unresolved. CDR3 length: 11 amino acids. Germline assignment: CDR1 DFQATT and CDR2 SNEGSKA (reference sequence). Trimming left V 5 bases short and J 0 bases short, with 4 bases between. CDR3 DNA sequence: TGCAGTGCTCCATTGAACACTGAAGCTTTCTTT. Translation: CSAPLNTEAFF.

The chain employs TRBV6-5 and TRBJ1-3, with D possibly matching TRBD1 (6 bases). Deletions cut 4 bases from V and 0 bases from J, with 10 bases between. CDR1 and CDR2 (germline): MNHEY, SVGAGI. The CDR3 covers 15 residues. This CDR3 reads CASSSGDLSGNTIYF. The CDR3 nucleotides read TGTGCCAGCAGTTCAGGGGACCTCTCTGGAAACACCATATATTTT.

The chain combines TRBV10-3 with TRBJ1-1, with TRBD1 as a possible D gene (5 bases). This CDR3 has 14 residues. Germline V lookup: CDR1 ENHRY, CDR2 SYGVKD. V was clipped by 0 bases and J by 7 bases, with 12 bases between them. The CDR3 sequence: CAISESSTEGEAFF. The CDR3 DNA follows: TGTGCCATCAGTGAGTCGTCGACAGAAGGTGAAGCTTTCTTT.

The chain combines TRBV18 with TRBJ1-3; perhaps TRBD1 as D (6 bases). This CDR3 has 17 residues. Germline V gene sequence: CDR1 KGHSH, CDR2 LQKENI. Deletions cut 2 bases from V and 0 bases from J, with 14 bases between. Here the CDR3 DNA reads TGTGCCAGCTCACCAATGGACAGTATCTTCTCTGGAAACACCATATATTTT. Residues: CASSPMDSIFSGNTIYF.

The chain couples TRBV29-1 to TRBJ1-1; D remains ambiguous. Trimming took 6 bases from V and 0 from J, leaving 11 bases between them. This CDR3 region has 13 residues. The V gene's germline CDR1 is SQVTM and CDR2 ANQGSEA. The CDR3 DNA is TGCAGCGTAGAACAGAGGTTGAACACTGAAGCTTTCTTT. Encoded protein: CSVEQRLNTEAFF.

The rearrangement uses TRBV5-1 and TRBJ1-6; D perhaps matches TRBD1 (6 bases). V gave up 5 bases and J gave up 6 bases, with 18 bases separating them. The CDR3 has 16 amino acids. CDR1 SGHRS and CDR2 YFSETQ come from the germline V gene. The CDR3 here is CASSLGAGAGNSPLHF. The CDR3 DNA follows: TGCGCCAGCAGTCTGGGGGCGGGGGCCGGTAATTCACCCCTCCACTTT. The variable domain in full, completed from reference TRBV5-1 and TRBJ1-6, reads KAGVTQTPRYLIKTRGQQVTLSCSPISGHRSVSWYQQTPGQGLQFLFEYFSETQRNKGNFPGRFSGRQFSNSRSEMNVSTLELGDSALYLCASSLGAGAGNSPLHFGNGTRLTVT.

The chain is built from TRBV6-1 and TRBJ2-2; D might be TRBD1 (7 bases). The CDR3 is made up of 17 amino acids. V lost 6 bases to trimming and J lost 6 bases, with 23 bases between them. Germline V lookup: CDR1 MNHNS, CDR2 SASEGT. CDR3 bases: TGTGCCAGCAGGGAAATCTACAGGGGAGGCCCGCCCGGGGAGCTGTTTTTT. Protein: CASREIYRGGPPGELFF.

The rearrangement links TRBV9 to TRBJ2-7; 12 nucleotides align to TRBD2. The CDR3 covers 15 residues. V was clipped by 2 bases and J by 3 bases; unmatched bases: 3. The germline CDR1 and CDR2 sequences are SGDLS and YYNGEE. As DNA, the CDR3 is TGTGCCAGCAGCGTGGGACTAGCGGGTCGCTACGAGCAGTACTTC. This gives the protein CASSVGLAGRYEQYF.

This chain joins TRBV2 and TRBJ1-6; D unclear. Germline V gene data show CDR1 as SNHLY and CDR2 as FYNNEI. This CDR3 is built from 14 residues. V gave up 1 base and J gave up 7 bases, with 8 bases separating them. CDR3 sequence (DNA): TGTGCCAGCAGTGAAGATGTTGAGAATTCACCCCTCCACTTT. This sequence encodes CASSEDVENSPLHF.

The V gene is TRBV3-1 (or the pseudogene TRBV3-2), the J gene TRBJ2-4; 12 bases map to TRBD2. This CDR3 spans 17 amino acids. J gave up 2 bases and V 4 bases, and 6 bases lay outside the gene matches. Germline CDR1 reads LGHDT; CDR2 reads YNNKEL (reference sequence). The CDR3 loop reads CASSPQGTSGPKNIQYF. Written as DNA, the CDR3 is TGTGCCAGCAGCCCTCAGGGGACTAGCGGGCCCAAAAACATTCAGTACTTC.

The chain recombines TRBV10-1 with TRBJ1-2; TRBD1 is a possible D gene (5 bases). There are 13 residues in the CDR3. CDR1 and CDR2 from the germline V gene are WNHNN and SYGVQD (reference sequence). The germline V and J ends were trimmed by 0 bases and 7 bases, with 9 bases remaining between them. The CDR3 reads CASSESEGAGYTF. The DNA of the CDR3 is TGCGCCAGCAGTGAGTCAGAAGGGGCTGGCTACACCTTC.

The chain combines TRBV5-1 with TRBJ2-7; D is possibly TRBD1 (6 bases). CDR3 size: 14 residues. The germline V gene encodes CDR1 SGHRS and CDR2 YFSETQ. Trimming shortened V by 2 bases and J by 4 bases, and 13 bases separated the two germline ends. The CDR3 nucleotides are TGCGCCAGCAGCTTTGGACAGTCGATATACGAGCAGTACTTC. This codes for CASSFGQSIYEQYF.

This clone was seen a few times. This CDR3 reads CASSWLENGRGGSEQYF. CDR3 nucleotide sequence: TGCGCCAGCAGCTGGCTTGAAAACGGGAGAGGGGGCTCCGAGCAGTACTTC. This sequence joins TRBV5-1 and TRBJ2-7; D may be TRBD1 (7 bases). The CDR3 contains 17 residues. V was trimmed by 3 bases and J by 6 bases, leaving 25 bases between them. Germline lookup yields CDR1 SGHRS and CDR2 YFSETQ.